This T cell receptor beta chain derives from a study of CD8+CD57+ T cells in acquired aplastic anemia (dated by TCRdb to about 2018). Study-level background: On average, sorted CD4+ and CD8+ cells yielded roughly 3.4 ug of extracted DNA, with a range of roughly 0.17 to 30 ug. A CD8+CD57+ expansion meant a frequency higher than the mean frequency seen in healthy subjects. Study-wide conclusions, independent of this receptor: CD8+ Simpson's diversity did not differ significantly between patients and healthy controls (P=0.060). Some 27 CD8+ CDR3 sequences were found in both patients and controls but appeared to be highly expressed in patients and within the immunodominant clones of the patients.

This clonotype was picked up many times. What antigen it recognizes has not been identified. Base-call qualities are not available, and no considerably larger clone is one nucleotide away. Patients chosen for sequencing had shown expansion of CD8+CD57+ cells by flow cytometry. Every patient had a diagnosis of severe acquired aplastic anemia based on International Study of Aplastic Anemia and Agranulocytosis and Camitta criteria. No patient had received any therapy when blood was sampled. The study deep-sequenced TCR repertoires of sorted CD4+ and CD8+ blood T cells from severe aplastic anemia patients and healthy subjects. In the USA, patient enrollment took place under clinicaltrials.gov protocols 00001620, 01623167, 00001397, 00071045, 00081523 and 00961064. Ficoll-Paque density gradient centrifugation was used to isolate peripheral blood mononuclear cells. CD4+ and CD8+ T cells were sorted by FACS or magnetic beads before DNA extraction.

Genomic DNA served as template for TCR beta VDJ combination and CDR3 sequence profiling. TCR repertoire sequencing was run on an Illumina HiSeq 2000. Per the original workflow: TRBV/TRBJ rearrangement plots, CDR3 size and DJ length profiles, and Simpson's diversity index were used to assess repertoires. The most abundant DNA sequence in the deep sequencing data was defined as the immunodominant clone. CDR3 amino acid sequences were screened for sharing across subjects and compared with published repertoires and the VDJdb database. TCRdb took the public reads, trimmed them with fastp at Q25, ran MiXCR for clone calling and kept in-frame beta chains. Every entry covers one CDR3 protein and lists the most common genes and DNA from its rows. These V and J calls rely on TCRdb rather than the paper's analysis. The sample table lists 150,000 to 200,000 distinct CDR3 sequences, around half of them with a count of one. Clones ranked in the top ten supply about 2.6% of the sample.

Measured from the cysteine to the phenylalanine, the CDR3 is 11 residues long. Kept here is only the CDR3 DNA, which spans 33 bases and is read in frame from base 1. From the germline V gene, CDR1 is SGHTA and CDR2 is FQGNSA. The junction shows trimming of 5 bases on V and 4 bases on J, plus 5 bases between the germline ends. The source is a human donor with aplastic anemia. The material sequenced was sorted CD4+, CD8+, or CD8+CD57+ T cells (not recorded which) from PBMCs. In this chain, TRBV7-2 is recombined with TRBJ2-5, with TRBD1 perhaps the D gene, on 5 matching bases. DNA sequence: TGTGCCAGCAGCGGGGCAGAGACCCAGTACTTC. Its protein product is CASSGAETQYF.